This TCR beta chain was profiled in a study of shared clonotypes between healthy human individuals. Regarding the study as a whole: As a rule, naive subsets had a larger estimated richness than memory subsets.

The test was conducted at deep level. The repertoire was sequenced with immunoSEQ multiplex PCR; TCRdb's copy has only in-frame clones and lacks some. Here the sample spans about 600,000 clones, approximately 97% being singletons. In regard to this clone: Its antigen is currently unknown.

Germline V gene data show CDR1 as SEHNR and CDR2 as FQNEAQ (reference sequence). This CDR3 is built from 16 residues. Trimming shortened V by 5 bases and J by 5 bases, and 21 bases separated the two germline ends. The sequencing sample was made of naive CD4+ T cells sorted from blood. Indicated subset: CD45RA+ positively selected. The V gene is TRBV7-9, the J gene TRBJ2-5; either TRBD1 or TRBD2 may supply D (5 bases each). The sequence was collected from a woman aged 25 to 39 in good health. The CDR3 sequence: CASSLDGTRVRETQYF. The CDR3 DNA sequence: TGTGCCAGCAGCCTAGACGGGACCCGGGTCCGGGAGACCCAGTACTTC.